This is a list of T cell receptor beta chains from one sample in a study of shared clonotypes between healthy human individuals. The data were produced by immunoSEQ multiplex PCR, yet TCRdb's version contains in-frame clones alone and is incomplete. This sample has approximately 1.5 million clones; 98% occur once, and the top ten carry approximately 0.4%. Sequencing used naive CD4+ T cells sorted from blood. The receptors originated from a man aged 30 to 45 in good health. Both conserved end residues are part of each CDR3. D genes are given only for firm matches. For some rows the clone size is stated as once, few or many, or as a class when expanded; others skip it.

DNA | CDR3 | D | J | size | V
TGTGCCACCAGCAGAGATTCTCCGGGTGGCAATCAGCCCCAGCATTTT | CATSRDSPGGNQPQHF | . | TRBJ1-5 | . | TRBV15
TGTGCCAGCTCACCCCTACCTAGTGTTTTCGCCGGGGAGCTGTTTTTT | CASSPLPSVFAGELFF | . | TRBJ2-2 | . | TRBV18
TGTGCCAGCAGGGGTCTTTGGACCAGCTCCTACAATGAGCAGTTCTTC | CASRGLWTSSYNEQFF | . | TRBJ2-1 | . | TRBV2
TGTGCCAGCACCGGACAGATAGCCTACGAGCAGTACTTC | CASTGQIAYEQYF | . | TRBJ2-7 | . | TRBV6-6
TGTGCCAGCAGCGTTGGCCCAATGGGAGAGACCCAGTACTTC | CASSVGPMGETQYF | . | TRBJ2-5 | . | TRBV7-3
TGCGCCAGCAGCGGAACTTTTAGCGGGAGCGGATACGAGCAGTACTTC | CASSGTFSGSGYEQYF | TRBD2 | TRBJ2-7 | . | TRBV5-1
TGTGCCAGCAGCTTAGGGACTAGCGGGAGTAGGGAAACGCAGTATTTT | CASSLGTSGSRETQYF | TRBD2 | TRBJ2-3 | . | TRBV13
TGTGCCAGCAGTTTATCGCCGACAGGGATTCAGGGCTACACCTTC | CASSLSPTGIQGYTF | TRBD1 | TRBJ1-2 | . | TRBV28
TGCAGCGTTGCGGTAAGGGTTGGGAGCAATCAGCCCCAGCATTTT | CSVAVRVGSNQPQHF | . | TRBJ1-5 | . | TRBV29-1
TGTGCCAGCAGTTTATTAGGCAATGAGCAGTTCTTC | CASSLLGNEQFF | . | TRBJ2-1 | . | TRBV28
TGTGCCAGCAGCTTAGCTAGACACGGGTACGAAAAACTGTTTTTT | CASSLARHGYEKLFF | . | TRBJ1-4 | . | TRBV7-2
TGTGCCAGCAGTTACGGGAGGGGCAATCAGCCCCAGCATTTT | CASSYGRGNQPQHF | . | TRBJ1-5 | . | TRBV6-5
TGTGCCAGCGTAGAAGGCTCCGAGGGCGCGGCTTTCTTT | CASVEGSEGAAFF | . | TRBJ1-1 | . | TRBV2
TGTGCCAGCAGTGCGATGGGACAGAGCTATGGCTACACCTTC | CASSAMGQSYGYTF | TRBD1 | TRBJ1-2 | . | TRBV6-1
TGTGCCTGGAGTAGGGGTAATGAGCAGTTCTTC | CAWSRGNEQFF | . | TRBJ2-1 | . | TRBV30
TGTGCCAGCAGTTACTCAGGGGTACTCGACGAGCAGTACTTC | CASSYSGVLDEQYF | . | TRBJ2-7 | . | TRBV6-5
TGTGCCAGCTCTCTAAGGCGTGGCCAAGAGACCCAGTACTTC | CASSLRRGQETQYF | . | TRBJ2-5 | . | TRBV18
TGTGCCAGCTCACCCAGTGGATCTCAAGAGACCCAGTACTTC | CASSPSGSQETQYF | . | TRBJ2-5 | . | TRBV18
TGTGCCAGTAGTATTCGGGAAAACTCCTACAATGAGCAGTTCTTC | CASSIRENSYNEQFF | . | TRBJ2-1 | . | TRBV19
TGTGCCAGCAGACCGGGACCCTCTGGAAACACCATATATTTT | CASRPGPSGNTIYF | . | TRBJ1-3 | . | TRBV2
TGCGCCAGCAGCTTGGCCGGGACTAGTGGAGAGACCCAGTACTTC | CASSLAGTSGETQYF | TRBD2 | TRBJ2-5 | . | TRBV5-1
TGCGCCAGCAGGAAGACAGGGGACTACGAGCAGTACTTC | CASRKTGDYEQYF | TRBD1 | TRBJ2-7 | . | TRBV10-2
TGCGCCAGCAGCTTGTCCATCCAGGGACCTTACGAGCAGTACTTC | CASSLSIQGPYEQYF | . | TRBJ2-7 | . | TRBV5-1
TGTGCCAGCAGCTTACAGGGGACCGGGGAGCTGTTTTTT | CASSLQGTGELFF | . | TRBJ2-2 | . | TRBV7-6
TGTGCCAGCAGCTTAGGGGCAGACTACTATGGCTACACCTTC | CASSLGADYYGYTF | . | TRBJ1-2 | . | TRBV7-8
TGCGCCAGCAGTGAGTCCGGACTAGCACGTGAGACCCAGTACTTC | CASSESGLARETQYF | TRBD2 | TRBJ2-5 | once | TRBV10-1
TGTGCCAGCAGCTTAGGTTCACTAGCGGACGAGCAGTTCTTC | CASSLGSLADEQFF | TRBD2 | TRBJ2-1 | . | TRBV11-3
TGTGCCAGCTCACTGACCCCGGGGGGGACTTCTGGAAACACCATATATTTT | CASSLTPGGTSGNTIYF | . | TRBJ1-3 | . | TRBV18
TGCGCCAGCAGCGGGGAGGGAACAGATACGCAGTATTTT | CASSGEGTDTQYF | TRBD2 | TRBJ2-3 | . | TRBV5-1
TGTGCCAGAAGCTTGGATCTAGCGGGAGTTCTTCCCCCCGGGGAGCAGTACTTC | CARSLDLAGVLPPGEQYF | TRBD2 | TRBJ2-7 | . | TRBV5-3
TGCGCCAGCTACAGTAGTACCGGGGTAAGCAATCAGCCCCAGCATTTT | CASYSSTGVSNQPQHF | . | TRBJ1-5 | . | TRBV10-1
TGTGCCAGCAGCGTCCTCAATGAGCAGTTCTTC | CASSVLNEQFF | . | TRBJ2-1 | . | TRBV7-2
TGTGCCAGCAGCGTCGACAGTTATCAGCCCCAGCATTTT | CASSVDSYQPQHF | . | TRBJ1-5 | . | TRBV9
TGCAGCGTGGTCAAAGGGGAGACCCAGTACTTC | CSVVKGETQYF | . | TRBJ2-5 | . | TRBV29-1
TGTGCCAGCTCACCTGGACAGGAAAGAGCCCCTGGGGCCAACGTCCTGACTTTC | CASSPGQERAPGANVLTF | TRBD1 | TRBJ2-6 | . | TRBV18
TGCGCCAGCAGCGAGCGGGAGATCACAGATACGCAGTATTTT | CASSEREITDTQYF | TRBD2 | TRBJ2-3 | . | TRBV5-1
TGTGCCAGCAGTGTGGGCAGGGGGGATGGCTACACCTTC | CASSVGRGDGYTF | TRBD1 | TRBJ1-2 | . | TRBV2
TGCAGTGCTAGAGGACAGCGCGAGCAGTACTTC | CSARGQREQYF | . | TRBJ2-7 | . | TRBV20-1
TGTGCCAGCAGCTTTACAGTCAGTACGTTAGCAGATACGCAGTATTTT | CASSFTVSTLADTQYF | . | TRBJ2-3 | . | TRBV7-6
TGCGCCAGCAGCTTTTCGGAGCGGGGAGACCAGTACGAGCAGTACTTC | CASSFSERGDQYEQYF | TRBD2 | TRBJ2-7 | . | TRBV5-1
TGTGCCATCAGTGAGTCGGGTGATACGCAGTATTTT | CAISESGDTQYF | . | TRBJ2-3 | . | TRBV10-3
TGTGCCAGCAGCGTAACGAGCGGAGCCCAAGAGACCCAGTACTTC | CASSVTSGAQETQYF | . | TRBJ2-5 | . | TRBV7-3
TGTGCCAGCAGGGCCCCTAATGAAGCTTTCTTT | CASRAPNEAFF | . | TRBJ1-1 | . | TRBV6-5
TGTGCCAGCAGCTTACAGGGAAATAGCGAGCAGTACTTC | CASSLQGNSEQYF | . | TRBJ2-7 | . | TRBV11-2
TGTGCCATCAGTGAGTCGGCGGGAGTAACCGGGGAGCTGTTTTTT | CAISESAGVTGELFF | TRBD2 | TRBJ2-2 | . | TRBV10-3
TGTGCCAGCAGCTCCGAGGGCCCCAATCAGCCCCAGCATTTT | CASSSEGPNQPQHF | . | TRBJ1-5 | . | TRBV7-9